This TCR beta chain was sequenced during a study of memory CD4+ T cells and cytomegalovirus serostatus. Sequencing was performed with immunoSEQ multiplex PCR; in TCRdb, only in-frame clones are kept and a portion is missing. Among tens of thousands of clones, about 80% were seen once, and the ten largest hold 2.6%. Single viable CD3+CD4+CD8-CD45RO+ cells were sorted as the memory CD4+ T cells. The source of this sequence is an adult in good health and CMV-seropositive. Specimen: memory CD4+ T cells from blood.

CDR3 region: CASSRTDQPQHF. CDR3 coding DNA: TGTGCCAGCAGTAGGACAGATCAGCCCCAGCATTTT. The chain has TRBV6-6 and TRBJ1-5, with a weak D call TRBD1 (6 bases). V lost 5 bases to trimming and J lost 5 bases, with 7 bases between them. There are 12 residues in the CDR3. Germline CDR1 reads MNHNY; CDR2 reads SVGAGI (reference sequence).